What follows describes a single TCR beta chain. Its target is unknown. V dropped 7 bases and J dropped 1 base, with 9 bases sitting between them. Per germline, CDR1 MGHDK and CDR2 SYGVNS. The CDR3 consists of 13 residues. Cells sorted by CD45RO/CCR7/CD25/CD127/CD95/CD27 comprised CD4+ naive, central memory, regulatory and stem cell-like memory cells. These data originate in a study of beta chain features in type 1 diabetes. Overall study findings and caveats: Cells that show high TCR expression could be over-represented by cDNA sequencing. Among patients with Type 1 diabetes, TCRB CDR3s were moderately but significantly shorter in every one of the four CD4+ subsets.

All of the isolated RNA was reverse transcribed, so expressed TCRB transcripts were sequenced. Assay: immunoSEQ multiplex PCR; the TCRdb copy retains only in-frame clones and omits some. The repertoire holds roughly 50,000 clones, with about 47% as singletons. Sequenced sample: Tregs from blood. This receptor was identified in a middle-aged woman with type 1 diabetes. V gene TRBV25-1 combines with J gene TRBJ2-3; a weak D match, TRBD1 (5 bases). As DNA, the CDR3 is TGTGCCAGCACCGAAGGGGGCACAGATACGCAGTATTTT. Translating it yields CASTEGGTDTQYF.